This entry features one T cell receptor beta chain sequence. Its target is not known. Time point reported: persistent/refractory GD, antithyroid drugs over 5 years with positive TRAb. RNA from PBMCs was the source of the TCR library. This specimen belongs to a study of regulatory T cells in long-lasting Graves disease. Turning to the study itself: Persistent cases took antithyroid drugs over 5 years and stayed TSH receptor antibody positive. Study-wide results and caveats: Persistent Graves' patients showed less TCR diversity than newly diagnosed patients showed.

Trimming took off 0 bases at V and 1 base at J, with 13 bases between the two ends. The CDR3 runs to 17 residues. In germline, CDR1 is SGDLS, CDR2 YYNGEE. Combining iRepertoire HTBI primers with Arm-PCR of CDR3 regions, the authors built TCR beta libraries. TCRdb re-analysed the multiplex PCR reads in MiXCR, keeping a single row per CDR3 protein. Among about 470,000 distinct CDR3 sequences listed, less than 25% were seen once. This sequence originates from a female donor with Graves disease. The sequences come from peripheral blood mononuclear cells (PBMCs), collected when the disease was refractory, from a patient treated with antithyroid drugs. V usage is TRBV9 and J usage is TRBJ2-2, with D possibly TRBD2 on 6 matching bases. The CDR3, as DNA: TGTGCCAGCAGCGTAGGGGACTGGCGAAAGAACACCGGGGAGCTGTTTTTT. Translated: CASSVGDWRKNTGELFF.